The clone carrying this T cell receptor beta chain was recorded a few times. Patients in Seattle were enrolled during active infection, then followed longitudinally. The J segment lost 8 bases and the V segment lost 4 bases, leaving 5 bases of the junction unmatched. This CDR3 region has 12 residues. Looked up from germline, CDR1 is SGHRS and CDR2 is YFSETQ. The data derive from a study of blood T cell repertoires in COVID-19. Original data processing: Reference gene primer amplification yielded estimated nucleated cell counts. Profiled with immunoSEQ multiplex PCR; TCRdb holds only in-frame clones, not every one. The V and J calls and clone size come from that table; D and trimming were worked out from the DNA. Found here are about 260,000 clones, approximately 91% of them singletons; the top ten hold about 11%.

The sequenced sample was peripheral blood. This clonotype was obtained from a woman aged 25 to 45 with COVID-19, enrolled during active disease. V gene TRBV5-1 combines with J gene TRBJ1-1, with 7 nucleotides matching TRBD1. CDR3 in amino acids: CASSLPGGEAFF. The CDR3 DNA follows: TGCGCCAGCAGCCTACCAGGGGGGGAAGCTTTCTTT. Full variable domain (missing parts from reference TRBV5-1 and TRBJ1-1): KAGVTQTPRYLIKTRGQQVTLSCSPISGHRSVSWYQQTPGQGLQFLFEYFSETQRNKGNFPGRFSGRQFSNSRSEMNVSTLELGDSALYLCASSLPGGEAFFGQGTRLTVV.